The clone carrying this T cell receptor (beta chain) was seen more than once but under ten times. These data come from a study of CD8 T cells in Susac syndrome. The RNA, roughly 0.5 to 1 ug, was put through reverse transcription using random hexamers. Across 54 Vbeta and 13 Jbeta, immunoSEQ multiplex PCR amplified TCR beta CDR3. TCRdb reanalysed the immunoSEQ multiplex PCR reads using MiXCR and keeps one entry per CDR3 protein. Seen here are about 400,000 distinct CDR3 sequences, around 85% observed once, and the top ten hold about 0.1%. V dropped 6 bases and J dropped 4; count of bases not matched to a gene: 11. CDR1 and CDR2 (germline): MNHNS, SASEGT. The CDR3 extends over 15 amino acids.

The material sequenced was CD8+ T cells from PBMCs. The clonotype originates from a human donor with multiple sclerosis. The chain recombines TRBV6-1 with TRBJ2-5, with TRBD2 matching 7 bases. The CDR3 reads CASRTSPQRLETQYF. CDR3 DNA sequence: TGTGCCAGCAGGACTAGCCCTCAAAGGCTAGAGACCCAGTACTTC.